This TCR beta chain was sequenced during a study of T cell repertoires in cytomegalovirus infection. Study as a whole: An indication of both CMV infection and matching HLA type came from public TCR beta signatures.

Trimming removed 5 bases from V and 2 bases from J, with 15 bases in between. The CDR3 extends over 15 amino acids. Study-level results: CMV carriers having the relevant HLA were flagged by cumulative public TCR beta family frequency. HLA-C-restricted TCR beta clonotypes specific for CMV led the ex vivo response.

This clonotype was seen at least ten times. No antigen is known for it. TCRdb processed the reads anew with MiXCR; each CDR3 protein has one entry. The sample lists approximately 97,000 distinct CDR3 sequences; about 15% were seen once. The TCR was taken from a human donor in good health (CMV status not recorded). Some clones in this sample may be carry-over from other donors' samples. The chain employs TRBV12-3 or TRBV12-4 and TRBJ2-5; perhaps TRBD1 as D (6 bases). The sample consisted of PBMCs. The CDR3 sequence is CASSGVGGQQETQYF. As DNA, the CDR3 is TGTGCCAGCAGTGGTGTGGGTGGACAGCAAGAGACCCAGTACTTC.